This T cell receptor beta chain was documented in a study of tumor-infiltrating lymphocytes in localized non-small cell lung cancer. Assay: immunoSEQ multiplex PCR; the TCRdb copy retains only in-frame clones and omits some. The table lists nearly 9,500 clones, around 77% of them singletons. Looked up from germline, CDR1 is MNHEY and CDR2 is SMNVEV (reference sequence). The CDR3 has 19 residues. V shed 5 bases and J 4 bases; nucleotides not matched to a gene: 19. The chain combines TRBV27 with TRBJ2-2; 7 bases map to TRBD1. Sample: uninvolved lung tissue not adjacent to the tumor. The TCR originated in a human donor with non-small cell lung cancer. The CDR3 DNA sequence: TGTGCCAGCAGTCGACAGGGAATTAGTGGATGGGCGAGCACCGGGGAGCTGTTTTTT. Encoded protein: CASSRQGISGWASTGELFF.